Following are 9 T cell receptor beta chains from one sample sequenced in a study of T cell responses to AZD1222 COVID-19 vaccine (dated by TCRdb to about 2021). The protocol used for the library was the immunoSEQ multiplex PCR assay. The immuneACCESS repertoire file appears here via TCRdb, limited to in-frame rearrangements. These files lack a portion of the clones; in checked studies, under half of the deficit traces to unresolved V genes, and the cause of the others is not known. The sample table shows 150,000 to 200,000 clones, and around 90% are seen once. The leading ten clones occupy about 5.9% of the sample. The time point tag for this specimen amounts to: about 28 days (+/-7) after the second vaccine dose. The source was peripheral blood, collected 28 days after the second AZD1222 dose. These receptors were taken from an adult who received the AZD1222 COVID-19 vaccine.

This clone was observed once. The chain carries TRBV4-1 and TRBJ1-5, with no clear D. Germline V CDR1 and CDR2: MGHRA, YSYEKL. The CDR3 has 15 residues. Trimming stripped 0 bases from V and 0 bases from J, with 6 bases between. This CDR3 is CASSQDEFSNQPQHF. The CDR3 coding sequence is TGCGCCAGCAGCCAAGACGAATTTAGCAATCAGCCCCAGCATTTT.

The chain employs TRBV6-5 and TRBJ2-7; 16 bases map to TRBD2. V dropped 6 bases and J dropped 5; count of bases not matched to a gene: 4. The CDR3 sequence is 15 residues long. The germline CDR1 and CDR2 sequences are MNHEY and SVGAGI. The CDR3 DNA reads as TGTGCCAGCAGGGGGACTAGCGGGGGGGCCCACGAGCAGTACTTC. This gives the protein CASRGTSGGAHEQYF.

This chain connects TRBV3-1 (or the pseudogene TRBV3-2) to TRBJ2-5; 8 bases fit TRBD2. The CDR3 is made up of 17 amino acids. CDR1 and CDR2 (germline): LGHDT, YNNKEL (reference sequence). V trimming: 0 bases; J trimming: 3 bases; junction bases outside the gene matches: 9. CDR3 residues: CASSQESGWRGEETQYF. For the CDR3, the DNA is TGTGCCAGCAGCCAAGAGTCCGGGTGGCGGGGGGAAGAGACCCAGTACTTC.

This clone was detected only once. The rearrangement joins TRBV4-3 to TRBJ2-2; D remains ambiguous. Trimming stripped 0 bases from V and 8 bases from J, with 10 bases between. There are 14 residues in the CDR3. CDR1 and CDR2 from the germline V gene are LGHNA and YSLEER. Written as DNA, the CDR3 is TGCGCCAGCAGCCAAGATCCAGGACCGGGGGAGCTGTTTTTT. As protein: CASSQDPGPGELFF.

The chain couples TRBV28 to TRBJ1-2, with D perhaps matching TRBD1 (6 bases). With 5 bases removed from V and 8 bases from J, the gap between germline ends came to 24 bases. The CDR3 covers 16 residues. Looked up from germline, CDR1 is MDHEN and CDR2 is SYDVKM. CDR3 amino acids: CASSPYRLGAGGGYTF. The DNA for the CDR3 is TGTGCCAGCAGTCCCTACCGTCTTGGAGCGGGGGGCGGCTACACCTTC.

This clone appeared a few times. V gene TRBV2 combines with J gene TRBJ2-7; unclear D gene. V was trimmed by 8 bases and J by 4 bases, leaving 6 bases between them. This CDR3 spans 10 amino acids. Germline values: CDR1 SNHLY, CDR2 FYNNEI. The CDR3: CASGQYEQYF. The CDR3 bases are TGTGCCAGCGGTCAGTACGAGCAGTACTTC.

The CDR3 reads CASSIGTDPYEQYF. For the CDR3, the DNA is TGCGCCAGCAGTATAGGGACGGATCCCTACGAGCAGTACTTC. The chain joins TRBV5-1 to TRBJ2-7, with D perhaps assigned TRBD1 or TRBD2 (5 bases each). This CDR3 region has 14 residues. V was pared by 5 bases and J by 2 bases, with 14 bases between. Per germline, CDR1 SGHRS and CDR2 YFSETQ.

About this clone: An end of the junction differs from the germline gene, which may be a read error. The rearrangement joins TRBV2 to TRBJ1-2, with D possibly TRBD1 on 5 matching bases. This CDR3 has 9 residues. From germline, CDR1 is SNHLY and CDR2 FYNNEI. CDR3 sequence reads: CASSPGSYF. DNA for the CDR3: TGTGCCAGCTCCCCAGGGAGTTATTTC.

The chain couples TRBV29-1 to TRBJ2-7; 7 bases agree with TRBD1. The CDR3 is 13 residues long. Germline V CDR1 and CDR2: SQVTM, ANQGSEA. With V trimmed by 6 bases and J by 0 bases, 5 bases remained unmatched. The CDR3 sequence: CSVRGRSSYEQYF. Here the CDR3 DNA reads TGCAGCGTCAGGGGGAGAAGCTCCTACGAGCAGTACTTC.